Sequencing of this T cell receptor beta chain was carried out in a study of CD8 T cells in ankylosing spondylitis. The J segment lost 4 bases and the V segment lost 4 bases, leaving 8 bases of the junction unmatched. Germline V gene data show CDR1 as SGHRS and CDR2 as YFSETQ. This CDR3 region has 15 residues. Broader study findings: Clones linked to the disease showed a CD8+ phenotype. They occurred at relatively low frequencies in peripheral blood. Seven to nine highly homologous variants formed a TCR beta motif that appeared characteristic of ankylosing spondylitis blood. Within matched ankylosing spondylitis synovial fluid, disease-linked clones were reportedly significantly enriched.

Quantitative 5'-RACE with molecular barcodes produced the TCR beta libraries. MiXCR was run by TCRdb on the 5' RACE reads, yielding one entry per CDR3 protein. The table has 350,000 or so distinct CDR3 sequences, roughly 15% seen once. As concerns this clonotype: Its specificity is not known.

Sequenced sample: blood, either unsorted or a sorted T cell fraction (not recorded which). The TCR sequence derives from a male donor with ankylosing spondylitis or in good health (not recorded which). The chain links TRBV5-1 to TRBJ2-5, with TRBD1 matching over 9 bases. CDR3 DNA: TGCGCCAGCAGCATCGGACAGGGGAGGGGAGAGACCCAGTACTTC. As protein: CASSIGQGRGETQYF.